This T cell receptor beta chain was identified in a study of cytomegalovirus exposure and HLA in healthy donors. Study-level findings and limits: High sensitivity and specificity were reportedly achieved when the classifier diagnosed cytomegalovirus status. Highly shared sequence variants in one cluster were likely a sequencing artifact.

The primer mix had 60 Vbeta and 13 Jbeta primers. Sequenced by immunoSEQ multiplex PCR; TCRdb stores in-frame clones only, minus some. This sample has about 160,000 clones, with roughly four fifths found just once. Germline CDR1 reads MGHDK; CDR2 reads SYGVNS. V shed 3 bases, J shed 8 bases, and the junction held 9 bases outside the gene matches. The CDR3 has 15 amino acids. Regarding this clone: Antigen unknown.

The sample taken for sequencing was PBMCs. The source of this sequence is a woman aged 18-29 years in good health and CMV-seronegative. The chain employs TRBV25-1 and TRBJ2-1, with 8 bases that match TRBD1. Here the CDR3 DNA reads TGTGCCAGCAGTGAGAACAGGGGGAGAAACGATGAGCAGTTCTTC. This translates into CASSENRGRNDEQFF.